A single sample gave rise to the 24 T cell receptor beta chains below, sequenced in a study of blood T cells in healthy people across ages. Primers used in a second PCR of about 6 to 12 cycles were a sample-barcoded 5' primer and a J-beta primer mix. TCRdb re-analysed the 5' RACE reads in MiXCR, keeping a single row per CDR3 protein. The sample consists of about 400,000 distinct CDR3 sequences, approximately 52% of them appearing once. The sequencing input was blood. These TCRs come from a man aged 60 to 75 in good health.

This rearrangement joins TRBV27 to TRBJ2-5; 9 nucleotides match TRBD1. The assigned J gene may be wrong: the sequence end matches TRBJ2-7 better. This CDR3 is 13 amino acids long. Germline CDR1 is MNHEY and CDR2 is SMNVEV (reference sequence). The CDR3 coding sequence is TGTGCCGCCGGGGACAGGGCGTCCTACGAGCAGTACTTC. This codes for CAAGDRASYEQYF.

The CDR3 DNA is TGTGCCAGCAGCCAAGAAGGGGCCAGGAGCGGACTAGGAACCTACGAGCAGTACTTC. Translation: CASSQEGARSGLGTYEQYF. The rearrangement joins TRBV3-1 to TRBJ2-7; 7 bases match TRBD2. The CDR3 length is 19 residues. Germline CDR1 is LGHDT and CDR2 is YNNKEL (reference sequence). Germline trimming cut 0 bases from V and 2 bases from J; bases unmatched to any gene: 16.

This clonotype came up a few times. The chain has TRBV7-2 and TRBJ2-5; D is perhaps TRBD2 (6 bases). CDR3 length equals 16 residues. Germline CDR1 SGHTA, CDR2 FQGNSA. Trimming removed 5 bases at V and 3 bases at J, with 19 bases between. CDR3 nucleotide sequence: TGTGCCAGCAGCCCGACCGGCCAAGCGGGTGAAGAGACCCAGTACTTC. Protein: CASSPTGQAGEETQYF. The full variable domain, in which reference TRBV7-2 and TRBJ2-5 provide the parts outside the CDR3, is GAGVSQSPSNKVTEKGKDVELRCDPISGHTALYWYRQSLGQGLEFLIYFQGNSAPDKSGLPSDRFSAERTGGSVSTLTIQRTQQEDSAVYLCASSPTGQAGEETQYFGPGTRLLVL.

This clonotype was seen a few times. The V and J genes are TRBV7-2 and TRBJ2-7; a weak D match, TRBD2 (5 bases). Germline V gene lookup returns CDR1 SGHTA and CDR2 FQGNSA. The CDR3 spans 14 residues. V shed 5 bases and J shed 2 bases, with 13 bases lying between them. The CDR3 region has the DNA TGTGCCAGCAGCCCGCGGGTTATGACCTACGAGCAGTACTTC. Translation: CASSPRVMTYEQYF.

This chain uses TRBV6-2 or TRBV6-3 with TRBJ2-4; D may be TRBD1 (5 bases). The DNA end is more similar to TRBJ2-7, so the J call may be wrong. This CDR3 spans 14 amino acids. The germline V gene has CDR1 MNHEY and CDR2 SVGEGT. The CDR3 here is CASSYPGKVNEQYF. In DNA, the CDR3 is TGTGCCAGCAGTTACCCAGGGAAGGTAAACGAGCAGTACTTC.

The chain links TRBV7-3 to TRBJ1-2; perhaps TRBD1 as D (6 bases). V lost 5 bases to trimming and J lost 8 bases, with 15 bases between them. CDR3 length: 13 amino acids. CDR1 and CDR2 (germline): SGHTA, FQGTGA. The CDR3 region has the DNA TGTGCCAGCAGCGACAGGACGGCCCAGGGCTACACCTTC. It yields the protein CASSDRTAQGYTF.

CDR3 in DNA: TGTGCCAGCAGCTTCTCAGCCTACGAGCAGTACTTC. Its protein is CASSFSAYEQYF. The genes are TRBV7-9 and TRBJ2-7; D remains unclear. The CDR3 sequence is 12 residues long. Germline V CDR1 and CDR2: SEHNR, FQNEAQ (reference sequence). V was pared by 3 bases and J by 2 bases, with 5 bases between.

On this clonotype: Given a much more abundant clone one base away, this may be a read error. The DNA for the CDR3 is TGTGCCAGCAGCACAAGGGGGACCGCCCGGGAGCAGTTCTTC. Translated, it gives CASSTRGTAREQFF. The chain links TRBV9 to TRBJ2-1, with D tentatively TRBD1 (6 bases). The CDR3 length is 14 residues. Trimming removed 4 bases from V and 10 bases from J, with 18 bases in between. The germline V gene has CDR1 SGDLS and CDR2 YYNGEE.

The rearrangement links TRBV28 to TRBJ2-1, with TRBD2 matching 11 bases. The CDR3 extends over 13 amino acids. CDR1 is MDHEN, CDR2 SYDVKM, per germline. The V and J ends lost 9 bases and 6 bases, in that order; junction bases with no gene match: 4. This chain's CDR3 is CASSGRASNEQFF. The CDR3 DNA is TGTGCCAGTAGCGGGAGGGCATCCAATGAGCAGTTCTTC.

The CDR3 DNA is TGTGCCAGCAAGGACAGGGTAATGGAGACCCAGTACTTC. Its translation: CASKDRVMETQYF. V and J are TRBV7-2 and TRBJ2-5; 8 nucleotides line up with TRBD1. From germline, CDR1 is SGHTA and CDR2 FQGNSA. J was trimmed by 5 bases and V by 7 bases; bases with no gene match: 6. The CDR3 has 13 residues.

The V call is TRBV11-3, the J call TRBJ2-5; TRBD2 agrees at 10 bases. Unmatched junction bases numbered 7, after V lost 5 bases and J lost 1 base. Germline lookup yields CDR1 SGHNT and CDR2 YENEEA. CDR3 length: 16 amino acids. The CDR3 nucleotides read TGTGCCAGCAGCCCCGGGACTAGCGTGCTCCAAGAGACCCAGTACTTC. This sequence encodes CASSPGTSVLQETQYF.

The sample holds many counts of this clonotype. The rearrangement joins TRBV20-1 to TRBJ2-3; possibly TRBD1 for D (6 bases). Trimming removed 5 bases at V and 3 bases at J, with 9 bases between. The CDR3 sequence is 12 residues long. Germline CDR1 is DFQATT and CDR2 is SNEGSKA (reference sequence). CDR3 nucleotides: TGCAGTGCTCCCACAGGGACAGATACGCAGTATTTT. This translates into CSAPTGTDTQYF.

The rearrangement uses TRBV20-1 and TRBJ2-2, with TRBD1 matching over 10 bases. In germline, CDR1 is DFQATT, CDR2 SNEGSKA (reference sequence). The CDR3 totals 14 residues. The ends lost 5 bases at V and 6 bases at J; junction bases unmatched: 6. CDR3 protein: CSAAGTGDSGELFF. The CDR3 nucleotides are TGCAGTGCTGCCGGGACAGGGGATTCCGGGGAGCTGTTTTTT.

This chain connects TRBV4-3 to TRBJ2-7; a possible D gene is TRBD2 (5 bases). V dropped 1 base and J dropped 3 bases, with 16 bases sitting between them. The CDR3 is 16 residues long. In germline, CDR1 is LGHNA, CDR2 YSLEER. The CDR3 nucleotides are TGCGCCAGCAGCCAAGCTGGGCATCCTGGAGGCTACGAGCAGTACTTC. It codes for CASSQAGHPGGYEQYF.

This chain links TRBV5-6 with TRBJ2-7, with a possible D match to TRBD1 (5 bases). The J call may be faulty, since TRBJ2-5 better matches the DNA end. This CDR3 has 15 amino acids. In germline, CDR1 is SGHDT, CDR2 YYEEEE. The CDR3 coding sequence is TGTGCCAGCAGCCCCCCATGGGGCCAGGAAGAGACCCAGTACTTC. This translates into CASSPPWGQEETQYF.

The chain carries TRBV13 and TRBJ2-2; D gene ambiguous. V dropped 4 bases and J dropped 7 bases, with 13 bases sitting between them. The length of the CDR3 is 14 residues. CDR1 and CDR2 from the germline V gene are PRHDT and FYEKMQ (reference sequence). Written as DNA, the CDR3 is TGTGCCAGCAGCTCCCCAGAGCGCCTCGGGGAGCTGTTTTTT. It translates to CASSSPERLGELFF. The full variable domain, in which reference TRBV13 and TRBJ2-2 provide the parts outside the CDR3, is AAGVIQSPRHLIKEKRETATLKCYPIPRHDTVYWYQQGPGQDPQFLISFYEKMQSDKGSIPDRFSAQQFSDYHSELNMSSLELGDSALYFCASSSPERLGELFFGEGSRLTVL.

The chain links TRBV5-1 to TRBJ2-5; no clear D gene. This CDR3 spans 12 amino acids. V shed 1 base and J shed 6 bases, with 7 bases lying between them. Germline CDR1 and CDR2: SGHRS and YFSETQ. CDR3 in DNA: TGCGCCAGCAGCTTGTACAAACAGACCCAGTACTTC. This translates into CASSLYKQTQYF. Full variable domain (missing parts from reference TRBV5-1 and TRBJ2-5): KAGVTQTPRYLIKTRGQQVTLSCSPISGHRSVSWYQQTPGQGLQFLFEYFSETQRNKGNFPGRFSGRQFSNSRSEMNVSTLELGDSALYLCASSLYKQTQYFGPGTRLLVL.

The chain recombines TRBV14 with TRBJ2-3; possible D gene TRBD2, 6 bases. There are 16 residues in the CDR3. The germline CDR1 and CDR2 sequences are SGHDN and FVKESK. V dropped 1 base and J dropped 1 base, with 12 bases sitting between them. DNA of the CDR3: TGTGCCAGCAGCCAAGTCGTGGGGGGACGCACAGATACGCAGTATTTT. It specifies CASSQVVGGRTDTQYF.

This clonotype was detected a few times. The J gene is TRBJ2-5, the V gene TRBV27, with a tentative D call TRBD1 (6 bases). The CDR3 consists of 17 residues. Germline V gene data show CDR1 as MNHEY and CDR2 as SMNVEV (reference sequence). The V end lost 3 bases, the J end lost 2 bases, and 19 bases lay between the germline ends. CDR3 nucleotides: TGTGCCAGCAGTTTCGGCCCTTTGGGGACAACACAAGAGACCCAGTACTTC. Amino acid sequence: CASSFGPLGTTQETQYF.

V is TRBV14 and J is TRBJ2-3; 7 bases align to TRBD2. The junction had 11 bases not matched to a gene; V was cut back by 4 bases and J by 10 bases. Germline V gene data show CDR1 as SGHDN and CDR2 as FVKESK. The CDR3 is 14 residues long. In DNA, the CDR3 is TGTGCCAGCAGCCCCCAGGCTCTTGCGGGGGCGCAGTATTTT. The encoded protein is CASSPQALAGAQYF.

This chain links TRBV20-1 with TRBJ1-2; D gene uncertain. Trimming removed 4 bases from V and 7 bases from J, with 10 bases in between. The CDR3 is 11 residues long. Germline V gene lookup returns CDR1 DFQATT and CDR2 SNEGSKA (reference sequence). The CDR3 DNA is TGCAGTGCTACCCGACTGCCTGGCTACACCTTC. It is translated as CSATRLPGYTF.

A few counts support this clonotype. CDR3 amino acids: CASSWDLGGGANFTDTQYF. CDR3 DNA sequence: TGTGCCAGCAGCTGGGACCTCGGCGGGGGCGCAAATTTCACAGATACGCAGTATTTT. The V call is TRBV6-4, the J call TRBJ2-3; tentative D call: TRBD2 (7 bases). V lost 6 bases, J lost 2 bases, and 27 bases lay in between. CDR1 is MRHNA and CDR2 is SNTAGT in the germline V gene. The CDR3 covers 19 residues.

This chain uses TRBV20-1 with TRBJ1-2, with a tentative D call TRBD1 (5 bases). Germline CDR1 reads DFQATT; CDR2 reads SNEGSKA (reference sequence). The CDR3 sequence is 12 residues long. The V gene lost 3 bases and the J gene lost 4 bases, with 9 bases spanning the gap. The CDR3 protein is CSARRGVYGYTF. For the CDR3, the DNA is TGCAGTGCTAGGCGGGGGGTCTATGGCTACACCTTC.

The V gene is TRBV4-3, the J gene TRBJ2-7, with 7 positions matching TRBD2. The J call may be in error: the DNA end matches TRBJ2-5 better. The germline CDR1 and CDR2 sequences are LGHNA and YSLEER. This CDR3 comprises 16 residues. The CDR3 nucleotides are TGCGCCAGCAGCCAAGATGGTGGCGGCGGGGGAGAGACCCAGTACTTC. As protein: CASSQDGGGGGETQYF.